One T cell receptor (beta chain) is described in this entry. Its antigen is unknown. The length of the CDR3 is 14 residues. V dropped 5 bases and J dropped 7 bases, with 17 bases sitting between them. The germline V gene has CDR1 MDHEN and CDR2 SYDVKM. Produced via immunoSEQ multiplex PCR; TCRdb's table is partial and in-frame only. The table includes just under 55,000 clones, nearly 90% detected once. The data stem from a study of T cell responses to AZD1222 COVID-19 vaccine. Study overall: Combined were second doses at about 4 or about 12 weeks. Findings and limits, study-wide: Clonal diversity was possibly underestimated, and the donors were mostly white British, with more females. Only a handful of people who got AZD1222 tested seropositive at baseline.

The sequenced sample was peripheral blood, obtained on day 0 of AZD1222 vaccination. The chain joins TRBV28 to TRBJ1-2, with D perhaps matching TRBD1 (6 bases). This TCR was sampled from an adult in good health. This chain's CDR3 is CASSRSTGIVGYTF. The CDR3 nucleotides are TGTGCCAGCAGTCGCTCGACAGGTATCGTTGGCTACACCTTC.